A selection of T cell receptor beta chains follows, all from one sample in a study of CD8+ T cells in alopecia areata. Data came from immunoSEQ multiplex PCR; TCRdb stores just in-frame clones and leaves some out. The table shows some 190,000 clones, with about three fifths occurring only once. The sample consisted of CD4+ T cells sorted from blood, taken at week 4, from a patient treated with tofacitinib. The origin of the receptors is a human donor with alopecia areata. The CDR3 runs from the conserved cysteine through the conserved F or W. The order of the fields is V gene, J gene, CDR3 protein.

v_gene: TRBV29-1
j_gene: TRBJ2-5
CDR3aa: CSVAGGPQETQYF

v_gene: TRBV7-2
j_gene: TRBJ2-3
CDR3aa: CASTQSPGLGADTQYF

v_gene: TRBV9
j_gene: TRBJ2-6
CDR3aa: CASRSRDTSHSGANVLTF

v_gene: TRBV29-1
j_gene: TRBJ2-5
CDR3aa: CSVSETGGRETQYF

v_gene: TRBV30
j_gene: TRBJ2-7
CDR3aa: CASTGQGEYEQYF

v_gene: TRBV7-8
j_gene: TRBJ2-6
CDR3aa: CASSPRRKVSGANVLTF

v_gene: TRBV5-1
j_gene: TRBJ1-1
CDR3aa: CASSTTQGPGTEAFF

v_gene: TRBV27
j_gene: TRBJ2-1
CDR3aa: CASRGLAGASYNEQFF

v_gene: TRBV13
j_gene: TRBJ2-3
CDR3aa: CASSLGSRPDTQYF

v_gene: TRBV6-6
j_gene: TRBJ2-1
CDR3aa: CASLGTGRGDEQFF

v_gene: TRBV7-7
j_gene: TRBJ2-5
CDR3aa: CASSLGRQETQYF

v_gene: TRBV30
j_gene: TRBJ2-1
CDR3aa: CAWSWSVGGGIYNEQFF

v_gene: TRBV29-1
j_gene: TRBJ2-1
CDR3aa: CSVVLLSTSSYNEQFF

v_gene: TRBV29-1
j_gene: TRBJ2-5
CDR3aa: CSVWATRGETQYF

v_gene: TRBV30
j_gene: TRBJ1-2
CDR3aa: CAWNRGRYTF

v_gene: TRBV29-1
j_gene: TRBJ2-5
CDR3aa: CSVEDHQETQYF

v_gene: TRBV29-1
j_gene: TRBJ2-5
CDR3aa: CSATENQETQYF

v_gene: TRBV6-1
j_gene: TRBJ2-3
CDR3aa: CASSGTSGHTDTQYF

v_gene: TRBV9
j_gene: TRBJ2-2
CDR3aa: CASSVVHPMGGNTGELFF

v_gene: TRBV7-2
j_gene: TRBJ2-2
CDR3aa: CASSNRQGGTGELFF

v_gene: TRBV9
j_gene: TRBJ2-5
CDR3aa: CASSATSGRIPQEAQYF

v_gene: TRBV7-2
j_gene: TRBJ2-3
CDR3aa: CASSLVAGELRDTQYF

v_gene: TRBV14
j_gene: TRBJ2-5
CDR3aa: CASSQVWETQYF

v_gene: TRBV5-5
j_gene: TRBJ1-5
CDR3aa: CASSLVVSNQPQHF

v_gene: TRBV11-2
j_gene: TRBJ1-1
CDR3aa: CASSLSGRNTEAFF

v_gene: TRBV29-1
j_gene: TRBJ2-7
CDR3aa: CSVGKGRTNEQYF

v_gene: TRBV7-9
j_gene: TRBJ2-3
CDR3aa: CASSLGLASDTQYF

v_gene: TRBV29-1
j_gene: TRBJ2-1
CDR3aa: CSVRGAGYNEQFF

v_gene: TRBV29-1
j_gene: TRBJ1-1
CDR3aa: CSVGNLPGVNTEAFF

v_gene: TRBV2
j_gene: TRBJ1-2
CDR3aa: CASSFGTPYGYTF

v_gene: TRBV4-2
j_gene: TRBJ2-1
CDR3aa: CASSQVGAPGNEQFF

v_gene: TRBV6-5
j_gene: TRBJ2-7
CDR3aa: CASRSTSNEQYF

v_gene: TRBV4-2
j_gene: TRBJ2-1
CDR3aa: CASSPRLAGVLYNEQFF

v_gene: TRBV18
j_gene: TRBJ1-2
CDR3aa: CASPPRNRGLDGYTF

v_gene: TRBV5-1
j_gene: TRBJ2-1
CDR3aa: CASSLEAGSYNEQFF

v_gene: TRBV6-5
j_gene: TRBJ2-1
CDR3aa: CASSPGTTYNEQFF

v_gene: TRBV29-1
j_gene: TRBJ2-1
CDR3aa: CSVGRLASYNEQFF

v_gene: TRBV30
j_gene: TRBJ1-4
CDR3aa: CAWKEPGRYNEKLFF

v_gene: TRBV7-2
j_gene: TRBJ2-5
CDR3aa: CASSQRVGGGQETQYF

v_gene: TRBV30
j_gene: TRBJ1-1
CDR3aa: CAWSPGGNTEAFF

v_gene: TRBV25-1
j_gene: TRBJ2-3
CDR3aa: CASSEGLNTQYF

v_gene: TRBV11-2
j_gene: TRBJ2-2
CDR3aa: CASSFADRHAGELFF

v_gene: TRBV29-1
j_gene: TRBJ1-2
CDR3aa: CSVEEANYGYTF

v_gene: TRBV14
j_gene: TRBJ2-1
CDR3aa: CASSGQRQSYNEQFF

v_gene: TRBV29-1
j_gene: TRBJ1-4
CDR3aa: CSAGLGPNEKLFF

v_gene: TRBV29-1
j_gene: TRBJ2-1
CDR3aa: CSVALTPADEQFF

v_gene: TRBV4-2
j_gene: TRBJ2-7
CDR3aa: CASSHSGVGASGRLSAREQYF

v_gene: TRBV5-1
j_gene: TRBJ2-7
CDR3aa: CASSFGTGATYEQYF

v_gene: TRBV4-3
j_gene: TRBJ2-3
CDR3aa: CASSQRALTDTQYF

v_gene: TRBV25-1
j_gene: TRBJ1-2
CDR3aa: CASRPGLGQGDGYTF

v_gene: TRBV10-3
j_gene: TRBJ2-7
CDR3aa: CAIRRTTGAYEQYF

v_gene: TRBV7-9
j_gene: TRBJ1-3
CDR3aa: CASHPRGYSGNTIYF

v_gene: TRBV7-9
j_gene: TRBJ2-2
CDR3aa: CASRRWTGVDGELFF

v_gene: TRBV29-1
j_gene: TRBJ1-4
CDR3aa: CSVRQGALEKLFF

v_gene: TRBV14
j_gene: TRBJ1-2
CDR3aa: CASSQQTGLNYTF

v_gene: TRBV18
j_gene: TRBJ2-7
CDR3aa: CASSLGGLTYEQYF

v_gene: TRBV5-1
j_gene: TRBJ2-5
CDR3aa: CASSLRPLETQYF

v_gene: TRBV4-1
j_gene: TRBJ2-5
CDR3aa: CASRRSVDGKETQYF

v_gene: TRBV30
j_gene: TRBJ1-5
CDR3aa: CAWSTVSNQPQHF

v_gene: TRBV6-1
j_gene: TRBJ2-7
CDR3aa: CASRKQQGFADEQYF